This T cell receptor (beta chain) is drawn from a study of beta chain features in type 1 diabetes. Reverse transcribing all isolated RNA meant expressed TCRB transcripts were sequenced. Profiling relied on immunoSEQ multiplex PCR, and the TCRdb table lists in-frame clones only, not all of them. The data contain about 620,000 clones, about 16% of them seen just once; the ten biggest clones take up more than 0.08%. The CDR3 runs 11 residues. Germline trimming cut 7 bases from V and 9 bases from J; bases unmatched to any gene: 4. Germline V gene lookup returns CDR1 SQVTM and CDR2 ANQGSEA. The sequenced sample was naive CD4+ T cells from blood. The clonotype comes from a young man in good health. V and J are TRBV29-1 and TRBJ2-2; 8 bases are shared with TRBD2. CDR3 in DNA: TGCAGCGCCAGCGGGAGAAGGGAGCTGTTTTTT. Translated, it gives CSASGRRELFF.